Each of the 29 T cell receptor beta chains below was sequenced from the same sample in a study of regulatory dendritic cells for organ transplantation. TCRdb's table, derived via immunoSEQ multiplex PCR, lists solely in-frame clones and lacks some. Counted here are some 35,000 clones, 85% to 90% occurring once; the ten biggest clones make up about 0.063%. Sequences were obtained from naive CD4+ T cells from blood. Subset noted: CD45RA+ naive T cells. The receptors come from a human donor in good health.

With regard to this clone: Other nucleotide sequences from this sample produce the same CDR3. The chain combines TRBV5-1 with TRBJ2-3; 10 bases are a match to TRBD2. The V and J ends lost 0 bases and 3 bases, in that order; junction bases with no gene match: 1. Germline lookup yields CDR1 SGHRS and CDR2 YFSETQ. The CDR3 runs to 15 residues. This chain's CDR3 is CASSLGLAGTDTQYF. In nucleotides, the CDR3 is TGCGCCAGCAGCTTGGGACTAGCGGGTACAGATACGCAGTATTTT. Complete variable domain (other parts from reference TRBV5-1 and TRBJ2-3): KAGVTQTPRYLIKTRGQQVTLSCSPISGHRSVSWYQQTPGQGLQFLFEYFSETQRNKGNFPGRFSGRQFSNSRSEMNVSTLELGDSALYLCASSLGLAGTDTQYFGPGTRLTVL.

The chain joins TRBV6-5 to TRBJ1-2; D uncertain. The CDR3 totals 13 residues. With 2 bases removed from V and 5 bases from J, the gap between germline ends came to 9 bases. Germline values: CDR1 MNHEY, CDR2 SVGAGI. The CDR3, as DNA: TGTGCCAGCAGTTACGAGGAATCTTATGGCTACACCTTC. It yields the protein CASSYEESYGYTF.

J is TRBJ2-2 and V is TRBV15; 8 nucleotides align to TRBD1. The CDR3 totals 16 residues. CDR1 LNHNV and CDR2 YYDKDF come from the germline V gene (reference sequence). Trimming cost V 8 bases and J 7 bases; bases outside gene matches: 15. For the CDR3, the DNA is TGTGCCACCTCGCCAAAAGACAGGGGCTTGGGCGGGGAGCTGTTTTTT. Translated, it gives CATSPKDRGLGGELFF.

CDR3 sequence (DNA): TGTGCCAGCAGCGCACTAGCGAGGTGGGAAGAGACCCAGTACTTC. It yields the protein CASSALARWEETQYF. This chain connects TRBV7-6 to TRBJ2-5; 7 bases align to TRBD2. The CDR3 is 15 amino acids. The J segment lost 3 bases and the V segment lost 5 bases, leaving 9 bases of the junction unmatched. Germline V gene lookup returns CDR1 SGHVS and CDR2 FNYEAQ.

This CDR3 is CSVVGFGRGGYTEAFF. The CDR3 nucleotides are TGCAGCGTTGTTGGATTCGGCAGGGGTGGATACACTGAAGCTTTCTTT. V usage is TRBV29-1 and J usage is TRBJ1-1; maybe TRBD1 (6 bases). Per germline, CDR1 SQVTM and CDR2 ANQGSEA. The CDR3 contains 16 residues. V gave up 4 bases and J gave up 3 bases, with 21 bases separating them.

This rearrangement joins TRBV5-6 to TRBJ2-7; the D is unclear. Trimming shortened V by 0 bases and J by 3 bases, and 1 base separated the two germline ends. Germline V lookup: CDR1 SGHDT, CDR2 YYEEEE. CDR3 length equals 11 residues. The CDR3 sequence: CASSLGYEQYF. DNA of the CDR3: TGTGCCAGCAGCTTGGGCTACGAGCAGTACTTC.

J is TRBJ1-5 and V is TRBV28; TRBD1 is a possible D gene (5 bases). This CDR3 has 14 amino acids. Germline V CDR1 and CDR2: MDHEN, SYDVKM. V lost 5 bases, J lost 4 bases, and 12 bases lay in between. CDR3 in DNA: TGTGCCAGCAGTGGGCCGGGGGGTAATCAGCCCCAGCATTTT. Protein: CASSGPGGNQPQHF.

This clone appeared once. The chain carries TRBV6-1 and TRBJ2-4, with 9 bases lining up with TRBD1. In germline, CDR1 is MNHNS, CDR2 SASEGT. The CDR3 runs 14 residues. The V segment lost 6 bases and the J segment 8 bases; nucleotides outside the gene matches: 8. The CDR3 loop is CASREHRDRDIQYF. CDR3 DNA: TGTGCCAGCAGAGAACACCGGGACAGGGACATTCAGTACTTC.

CDR3 sequence: CASSVISGGPYNEQFF. Written as DNA, the CDR3 is TGTGCCAGCAGCGTAATAAGCGGGGGGCCATACAATGAGCAGTTCTTC. The rearrangement uses TRBV9 and TRBJ2-1, with TRBD2 identical over 9 bases. The germline gives CDR1 SGDLS, CDR2 YYNGEE. The CDR3 spans 16 residues. The J segment lost 4 bases and the V segment lost 1 base, leaving 6 bases of the junction unmatched.

CDR3 amino acids: CASSLPGTGAYGYTF. DNA of the CDR3: TGTGCCAGCAGTTTACCGGGGACAGGGGCCTATGGCTACACCTTC. This chain connects TRBV28 to TRBJ1-2, with TRBD1 identical over 10 bases. The trim removed 2 bases at V and 4 bases at J, leaving 4 bases unmatched. Germline values: CDR1 MDHEN, CDR2 SYDVKM. The CDR3 spans 15 residues.

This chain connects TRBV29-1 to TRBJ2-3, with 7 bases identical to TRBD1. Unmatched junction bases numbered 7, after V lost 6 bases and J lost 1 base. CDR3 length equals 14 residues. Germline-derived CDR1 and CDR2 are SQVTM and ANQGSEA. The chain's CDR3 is CSVLRDSGTDTQYF. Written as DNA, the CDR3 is TGCAGCGTCCTCCGGGACAGCGGCACAGATACGCAGTATTTT.

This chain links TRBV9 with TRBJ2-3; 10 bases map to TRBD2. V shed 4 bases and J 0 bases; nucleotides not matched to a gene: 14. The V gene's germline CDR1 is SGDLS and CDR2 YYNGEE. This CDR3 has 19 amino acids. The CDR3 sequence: CASSPRPGTSGISTDTQYF. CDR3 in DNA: TGTGCCAGCAGCCCTCGCCCGGGAACTAGCGGGATTAGCACAGATACGCAGTATTTT. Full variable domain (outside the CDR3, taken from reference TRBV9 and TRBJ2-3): DSGVTQTPKHLITATGQRVTLRCSPRSGDLSVYWYQQSLDQGLQFLIQYYNGEERAKGNILERFSAQQFPDLHSELNLSSLELGDSALYFCASSPRPGTSGISTDTQYFGPGTRLTVL.

Written as DNA, the CDR3 is TGTGCCAGCAGGTTAAGTCGGGCGATACAAGAGACCCAGTACTTC. Amino acid sequence: CASRLSRAIQETQYF. The rearrangement uses TRBV6-1 and TRBJ2-5; D not resolved. The CDR3 spans 15 residues. Trimming cost V 6 bases and J 2 bases, with 16 bases left between them. Germline CDR1 is MNHNS and CDR2 is SASEGT.

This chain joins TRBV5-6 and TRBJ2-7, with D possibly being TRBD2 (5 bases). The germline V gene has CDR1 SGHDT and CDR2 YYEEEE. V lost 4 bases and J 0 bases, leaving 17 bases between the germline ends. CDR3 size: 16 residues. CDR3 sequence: CASSPDGLEGSYEQYF. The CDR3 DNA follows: TGTGCCAGCAGCCCGGATGGACTCGAGGGCTCCTACGAGCAGTACTTC. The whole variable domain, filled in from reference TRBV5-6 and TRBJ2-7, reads DAGVTQSPTHLIKTRGQQVTLRCSPKSGHDTVSWYQQALGQGPQFIFQYYEEEERQRGNFPDRFSGHQFPNYSSELNVNALLLGDSALYLCASSPDGLEGSYEQYFGPGTRLTVT.

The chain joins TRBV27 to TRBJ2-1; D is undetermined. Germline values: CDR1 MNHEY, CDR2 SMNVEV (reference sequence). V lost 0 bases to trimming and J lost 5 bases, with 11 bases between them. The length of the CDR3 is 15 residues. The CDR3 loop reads CASSLSSSPHNEQFF. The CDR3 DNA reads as TGTGCCAGCAGTTTATCAAGCAGTCCCCACAATGAGCAGTTCTTC.

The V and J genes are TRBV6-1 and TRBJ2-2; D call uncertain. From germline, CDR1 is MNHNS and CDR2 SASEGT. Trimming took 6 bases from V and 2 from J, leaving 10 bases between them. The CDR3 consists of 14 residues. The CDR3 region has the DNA TGTGCCAGCAGGACACAAGGAAACACCGGGGAGCTGTTTTTT. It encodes CASRTQGNTGELFF.

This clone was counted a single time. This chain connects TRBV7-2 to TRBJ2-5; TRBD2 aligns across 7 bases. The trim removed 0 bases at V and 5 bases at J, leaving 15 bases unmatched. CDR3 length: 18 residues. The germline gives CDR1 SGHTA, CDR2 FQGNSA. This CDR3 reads CASSLAAGYSGEGETQYF. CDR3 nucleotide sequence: TGTGCCAGCAGCTTAGCCGCCGGATACTCGGGGGAGGGGGAGACCCAGTACTTC.

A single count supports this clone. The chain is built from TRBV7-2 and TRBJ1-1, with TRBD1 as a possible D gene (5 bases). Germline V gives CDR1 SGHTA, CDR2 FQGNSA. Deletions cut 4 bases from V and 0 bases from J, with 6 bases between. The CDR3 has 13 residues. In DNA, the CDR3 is TGTGCCAGCAGCTGGGGGATGAACACTGAAGCTTTCTTT. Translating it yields CASSWGMNTEAFF.

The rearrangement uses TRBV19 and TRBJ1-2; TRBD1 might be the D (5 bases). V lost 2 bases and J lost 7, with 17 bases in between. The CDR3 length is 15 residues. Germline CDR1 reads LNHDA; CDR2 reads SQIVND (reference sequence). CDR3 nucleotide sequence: TGTGCCAGTAGTATACCTAACGTGCCTGGGGGTGGCTACACCTTC. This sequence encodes CASSIPNVPGGGYTF.

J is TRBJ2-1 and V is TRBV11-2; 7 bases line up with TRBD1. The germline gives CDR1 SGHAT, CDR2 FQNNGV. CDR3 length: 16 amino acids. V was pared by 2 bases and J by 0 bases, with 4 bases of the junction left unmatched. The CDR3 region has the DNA TGTGCCAGCAGCTTACTAGGGGGCGGCTCCTACAATGAGCAGTTCTTC. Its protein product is CASSLLGGGSYNEQFF.

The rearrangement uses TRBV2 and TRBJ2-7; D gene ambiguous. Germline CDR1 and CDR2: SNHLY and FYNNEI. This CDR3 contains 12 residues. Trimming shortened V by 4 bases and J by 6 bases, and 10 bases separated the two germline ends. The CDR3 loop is CASSVSGGEQYF. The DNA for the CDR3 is TGTGCCAGCAGTGTATCTGGCGGCGAGCAGTACTTC.

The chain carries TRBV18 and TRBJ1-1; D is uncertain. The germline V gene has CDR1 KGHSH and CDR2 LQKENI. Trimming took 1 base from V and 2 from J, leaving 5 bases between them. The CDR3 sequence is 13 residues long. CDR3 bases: TGTGCCAGCTCACCACTTCTTAACACTGAAGCTTTCTTT. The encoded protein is CASSPLLNTEAFF.

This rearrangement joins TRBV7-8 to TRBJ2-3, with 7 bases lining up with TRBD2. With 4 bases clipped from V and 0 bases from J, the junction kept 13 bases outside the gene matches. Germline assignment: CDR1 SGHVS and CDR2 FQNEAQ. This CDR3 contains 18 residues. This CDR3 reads CASSSGASGPSSTDTQYF. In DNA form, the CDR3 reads TGTGCCAGCAGCTCGGGCGCTAGCGGCCCGTCTAGCACAGATACGCAGTATTTT.

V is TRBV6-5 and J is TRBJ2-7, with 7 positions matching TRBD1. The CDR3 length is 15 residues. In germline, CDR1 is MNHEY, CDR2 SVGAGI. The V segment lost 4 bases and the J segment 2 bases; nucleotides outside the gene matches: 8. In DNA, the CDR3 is TGTGCCAGCAGTTTGCTTGGACAGGCGACCTACGAGCAGTACTTC. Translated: CASSLLGQATYEQYF.

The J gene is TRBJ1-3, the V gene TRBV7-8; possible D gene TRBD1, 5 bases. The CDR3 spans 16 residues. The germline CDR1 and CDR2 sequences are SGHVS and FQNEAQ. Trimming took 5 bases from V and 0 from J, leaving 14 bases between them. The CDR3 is CASSPLQVLSGNTIYF. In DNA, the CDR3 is TGTGCCAGCAGCCCGCTACAGGTCCTCTCTGGAAACACCATATATTTT.

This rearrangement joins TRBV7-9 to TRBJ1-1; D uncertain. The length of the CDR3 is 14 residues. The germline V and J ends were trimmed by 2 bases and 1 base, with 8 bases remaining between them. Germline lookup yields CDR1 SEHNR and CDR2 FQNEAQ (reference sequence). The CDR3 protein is CASSLSPQNTEAFF. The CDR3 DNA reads TGTGCCAGCAGCTTATCCCCACAGAACACTGAAGCTTTCTTT.

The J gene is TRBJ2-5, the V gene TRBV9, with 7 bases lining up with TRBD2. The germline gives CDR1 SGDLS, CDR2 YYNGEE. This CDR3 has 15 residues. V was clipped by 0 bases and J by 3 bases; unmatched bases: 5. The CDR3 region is CASSVGLAAKETQYF. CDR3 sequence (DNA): TGTGCCAGCAGCGTAGGTCTAGCGGCCAAAGAGACCCAGTACTTC. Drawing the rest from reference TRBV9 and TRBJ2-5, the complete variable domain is DSGVTQTPKHLITATGQRVTLRCSPRSGDLSVYWYQQSLDQGLQFLIQYYNGEERAKGNILERFSAQQFPDLHSELNLSSLELGDSALYFCASSVGLAAKETQYFGPGTRLLVL.

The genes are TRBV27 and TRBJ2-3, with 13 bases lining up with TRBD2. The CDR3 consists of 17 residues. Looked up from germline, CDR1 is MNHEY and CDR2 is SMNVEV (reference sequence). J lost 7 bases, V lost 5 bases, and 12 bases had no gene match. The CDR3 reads CASSGRSGTSGINTQYF. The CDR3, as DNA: TGTGCCAGCAGTGGAAGATCGGGGACTAGCGGGATTAATACGCAGTATTTT.

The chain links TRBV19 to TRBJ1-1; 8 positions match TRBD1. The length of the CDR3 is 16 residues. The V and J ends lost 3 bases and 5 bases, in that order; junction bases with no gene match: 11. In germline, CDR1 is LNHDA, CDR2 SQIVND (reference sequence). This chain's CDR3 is CASSILVGQGGTEAFF. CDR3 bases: TGTGCCAGTAGTATCCTTGTCGGACAGGGAGGGACTGAAGCTTTCTTT.